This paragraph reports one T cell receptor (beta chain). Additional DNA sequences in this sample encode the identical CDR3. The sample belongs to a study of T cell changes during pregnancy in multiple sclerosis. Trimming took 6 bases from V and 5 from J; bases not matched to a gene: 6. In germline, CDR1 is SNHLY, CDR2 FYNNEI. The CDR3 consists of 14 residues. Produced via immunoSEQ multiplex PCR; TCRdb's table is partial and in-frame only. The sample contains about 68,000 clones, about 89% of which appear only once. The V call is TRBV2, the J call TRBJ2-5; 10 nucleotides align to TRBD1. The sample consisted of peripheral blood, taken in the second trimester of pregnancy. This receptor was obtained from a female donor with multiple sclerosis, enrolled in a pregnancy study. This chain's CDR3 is CASRGTGVWETQYF. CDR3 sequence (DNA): TGTGCCAGCAGAGGGACAGGGGTTTGGGAGACCCAGTACTTC.